This T cell receptor (beta chain) is from a study of T cell clonality in common variable immunodeficiency (dated by TCRdb to 2015 to 2017). On the study overall, not on this receptor specifically: According to the authors, figuring out what caused the increased clonality in CVID would require sequencing the repertoires of T cell subpopulations. TCRbeta clonality was higher in CVID subjects than in healthy controls (t-test p = 0.018), and the increase was most characteristic of about a third of subjects. CVID subjects shared fewer TCRbeta clones with each other than healthy controls did (p < 0.0001). CVID TCRbeta sequences reportedly showed fewer deletions and N-nucleotide insertions and lacked highly modified clones with 13 or more V deletions. Although equal DNA input was used, an average of about 81,820 unique sequences per sample was obtained for controls, compared with some 30,000 for CVID samples. Patient heterogeneity within the CVID cohort put limits on correlating repertoire features with clinical complications.

Diagnosis of CVID followed standard criteria, namely serum IgG, IgA and/or IgM below the normal range together with specific antibody deficiency. The CVID group comprised 45 or so subjects, about 15 female and approximately 29 male, aged roughly 8 to 70 years with a mean age of roughly 43. Most of the CVID patients and most of the healthy controls were of Caucasian heritage. At the time of study participation, every CVID subject had been on replacement immunoglobulin therapy for one year or longer. At blood collection, none of the CVID subjects was ill or on immunomodulatory or immunosuppressive medication. From each donor, 5 to 8 ml of heparinized peripheral whole blood was collected. Genomic DNA from adults with common variable immune deficiency (CVID) and from healthy adult controls was the source for sequencing TCRbeta CDR3 repertoires. To isolate peripheral blood mononuclear cells, diluted blood was subjected to density centrifugation over Hypaque 1077 or Ficoll-Paque. Genomic DNA was extracted from unsorted mononuclear cells by Qiagen column purification or by a centrifugation-based method.

For this clone: Its specific antigen is unknown. The CDR3 is cut off 3 residues early in the read; its end comes from the germline J gene.

For sequencing input, CVID and control samples contributed equivalent amounts of genomic DNA. For every sample, a 60 bp segment covering the rearranged TCRbeta CDR3 region was amplified and then sequenced. The immunoSEQ assay, a bias-corrected multiplex PCR combined with high-throughput sequencing, was used to amplify TCRbeta. As for the original processing: Each unique nucleotide sequence was treated as a clone and annotated with V, D and J genes, copy number and frequency. Sequences were labeled productive if in frame, and non-productive if out of frame or containing stop codons. As previously described, clonality was calculated on the basis of Shannon's entropy. The predicted amino acid sequences of productive clones were used to derive mean CDR3 Kyte-Doolittle hydropathy. Using the R hclust function, scaled V gene usage was clustered hierarchically with Manhattan distance and complete linkage. Clone sharing by CDR3 amino acid sequence was assessed by resampling 12 repertoires per group over 100 rounds. Repertoires were searched for fewer than 85 published EBV-specific and about 240 published CMV-specific TCRbeta sequences. Analysis left out a couple of CVID samples that produced under 10,000 sequences, so around 40 CVID repertoires remained. In its TCRdb copy, this immuneACCESS table keeps in-frame sequences only and misses some clones. Where compared with another copy, unresolved V genes explain less than half of these, and the others have no known cause. From that table come the V and J calls and clone size; the DNA was used to work out D and trimming. In this sample the table shows about 15,000 clones, and no singletons are among them. Roughly 15% of the sample comes from the top ten.

The CDR3 covers 15 residues, taking in both the cysteine and the phenylalanine. The DNA shown is the part of the CDR3 that was read: 36 bases, in frame from base 1. V lost 3 bases and J lost 3 bases, and the count of bases not matched to a germline gene is 6. The germline V gene (reference sequence) specifies SEHNR as CDR1 and FQNEAQ as CDR2. Rearrangement joined TRBV7-9 to TRBJ2-3; 7 middle bases align to TRBD1. What was sequenced was peripheral blood mononuclear cells. This receptor was obtained from a human donor with common variable immunodeficiency. The CDR3 has the sequence CASSFFSGGTDTQYF. The covered CDR3 bases are TGTGCCAGCAGCTTCTTCTCAGGGGGTACAGATACG.